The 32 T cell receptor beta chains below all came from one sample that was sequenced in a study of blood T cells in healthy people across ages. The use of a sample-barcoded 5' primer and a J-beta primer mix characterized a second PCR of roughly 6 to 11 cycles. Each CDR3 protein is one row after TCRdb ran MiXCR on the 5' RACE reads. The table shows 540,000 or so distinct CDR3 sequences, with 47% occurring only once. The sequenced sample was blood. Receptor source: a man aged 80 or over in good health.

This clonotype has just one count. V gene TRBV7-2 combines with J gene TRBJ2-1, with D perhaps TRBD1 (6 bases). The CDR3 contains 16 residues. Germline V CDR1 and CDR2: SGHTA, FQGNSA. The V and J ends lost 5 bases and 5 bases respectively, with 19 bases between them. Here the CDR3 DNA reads TGTGCCAGCAGCCCGCACAGGGTTGGGTCTCACAATGAGCAGTTCTTC. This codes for CASSPHRVGSHNEQFF.

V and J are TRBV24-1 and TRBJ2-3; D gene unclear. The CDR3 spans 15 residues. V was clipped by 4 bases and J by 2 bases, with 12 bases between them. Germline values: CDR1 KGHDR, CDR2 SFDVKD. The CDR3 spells CATSDPDGSTDTQYF. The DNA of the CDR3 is TGTGCCACCAGTGACCCGGACGGCTCCACAGATACGCAGTATTTT.

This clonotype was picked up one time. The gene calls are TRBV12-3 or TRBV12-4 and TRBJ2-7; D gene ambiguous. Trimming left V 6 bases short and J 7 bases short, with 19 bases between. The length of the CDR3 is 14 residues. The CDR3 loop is CASRPRWENNEQYF. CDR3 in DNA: TGTGCCAGCAGGCCCCGGTGGGAAAACAATGAGCAGTACTTC.

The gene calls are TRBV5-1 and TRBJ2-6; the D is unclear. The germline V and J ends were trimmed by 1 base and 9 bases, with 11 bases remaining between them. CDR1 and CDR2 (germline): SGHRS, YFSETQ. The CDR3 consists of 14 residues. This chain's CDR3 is CASSLRFSDNVLTF. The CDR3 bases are TGCGCCAGCAGCTTGCGATTCTCGGACAACGTCCTGACTTTC.

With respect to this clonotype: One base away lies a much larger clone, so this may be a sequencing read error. CDR3 sequence: CASSQGRLSYEQYF. The CDR3 DNA reads as TGCGCCAGCAGCCAAGGTCGGCTCTCCTACGAGCAGTACTTC. The rearrangement links TRBV4-3 to TRBJ2-7; D gene ambiguous. Germline V CDR1 and CDR2: LGHNA, YSLEER. The V end lost 1 base, the J end lost 0 bases, and 7 bases lay between the germline ends. CDR3 length: 14 amino acids.

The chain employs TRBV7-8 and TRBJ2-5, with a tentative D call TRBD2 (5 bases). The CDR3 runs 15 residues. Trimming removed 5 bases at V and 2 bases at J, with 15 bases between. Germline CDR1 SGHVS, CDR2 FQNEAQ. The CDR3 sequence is CASSANGLLQETQYF. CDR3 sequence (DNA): TGTGCCAGCAGCGCAAACGGACTGCTACAAGAGACCCAGTACTTC.

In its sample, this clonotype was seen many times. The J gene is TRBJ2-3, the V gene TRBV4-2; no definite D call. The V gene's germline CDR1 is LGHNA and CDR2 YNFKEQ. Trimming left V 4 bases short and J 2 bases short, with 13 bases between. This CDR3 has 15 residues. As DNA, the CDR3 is TGTGCCAGCAGCCCCCGGGCAGGTTTCACAGATACGCAGTATTTT. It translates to CASSPRAGFTDTQYF.

CDR3 loop: CASSSGTLEAFF. For the CDR3, the DNA is TGTGCCAGCAGCTCCGGAACGCTTGAAGCTTTCTTT. This chain uses TRBV7-9 with TRBJ1-1; D gene uncertain. Germline CDR1 SEHNR, CDR2 FQNEAQ (reference sequence). The length of the CDR3 is 12 residues. Trimming cost V 4 bases and J 7 bases, with 10 bases left between them.

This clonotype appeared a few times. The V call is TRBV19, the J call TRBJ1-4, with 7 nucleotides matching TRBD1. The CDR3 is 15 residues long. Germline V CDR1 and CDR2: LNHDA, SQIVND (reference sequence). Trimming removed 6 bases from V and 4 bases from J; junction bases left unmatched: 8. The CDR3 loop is CASSSRGQLNEKLFF. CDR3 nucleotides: TGTGCCAGTAGCTCCCGGGGACAGCTTAATGAAAAACTGTTTTTT.

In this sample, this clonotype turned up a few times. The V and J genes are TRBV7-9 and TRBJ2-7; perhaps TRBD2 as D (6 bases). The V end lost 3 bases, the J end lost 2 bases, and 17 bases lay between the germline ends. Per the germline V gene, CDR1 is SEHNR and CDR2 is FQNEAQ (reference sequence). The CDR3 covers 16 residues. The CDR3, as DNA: TGTGCCAGCAGCTTGGGGACTGCCAGATTCCCCTACGAGCAGTACTTC. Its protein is CASSLGTARFPYEQYF.

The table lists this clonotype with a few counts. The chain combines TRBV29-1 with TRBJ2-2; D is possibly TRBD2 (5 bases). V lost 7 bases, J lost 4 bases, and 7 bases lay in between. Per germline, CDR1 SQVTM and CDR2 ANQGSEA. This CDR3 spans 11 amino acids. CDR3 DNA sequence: TGCAGCGGGGGAGTCACCGGGGAGCTGTTTTTT. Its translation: CSGGVTGELFF.

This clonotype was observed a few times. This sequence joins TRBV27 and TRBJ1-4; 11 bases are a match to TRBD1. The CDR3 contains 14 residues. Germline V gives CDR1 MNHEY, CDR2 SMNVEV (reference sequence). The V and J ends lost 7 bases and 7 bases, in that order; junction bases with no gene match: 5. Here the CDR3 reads CASKTGTGGEKLFF. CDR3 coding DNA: TGTGCCAGCAAAACCGGGACAGGGGGTGAAAAACTGTTTTTT. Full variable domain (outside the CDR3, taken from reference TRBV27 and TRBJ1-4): EAQVTQNPRYLITVTGKKLTVTCSQNMNHEYMSWYRQDPGLGLRQIYYSMNVEVTDKGDVPEGYKVSRKEKRNFPLILESPSPNQTSLYFCASKTGTGGEKLFFGSGTQLSVL.

CDR3 sequence reads: CASSFASEQYF. The DNA of the CDR3 is TGTGCCAGCAGTTTTGCTAGTGAGCAGTACTTC. J is TRBJ2-7 and V is TRBV27; D ambiguous. V lost 3 bases and J lost 7, with 7 bases in between. This CDR3 region has 11 residues. From germline, CDR1 is MNHEY and CDR2 SMNVEV (reference sequence).

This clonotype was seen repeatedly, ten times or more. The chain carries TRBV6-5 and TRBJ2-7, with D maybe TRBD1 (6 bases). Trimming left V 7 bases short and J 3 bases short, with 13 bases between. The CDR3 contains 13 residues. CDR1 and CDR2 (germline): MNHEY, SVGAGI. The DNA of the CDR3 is TGTGCCAGCACTCGGGGACAAGACTACGAGCAGTACTTC. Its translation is CASTRGQDYEQYF.

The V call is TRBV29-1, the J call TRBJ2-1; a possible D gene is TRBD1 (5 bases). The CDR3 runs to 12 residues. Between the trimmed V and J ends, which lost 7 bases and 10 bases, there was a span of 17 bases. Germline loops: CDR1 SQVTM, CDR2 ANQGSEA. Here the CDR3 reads CSADPDRPEQFF. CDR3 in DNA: TGCAGCGCCGATCCCGACAGACCCGAGCAGTTCTTC.

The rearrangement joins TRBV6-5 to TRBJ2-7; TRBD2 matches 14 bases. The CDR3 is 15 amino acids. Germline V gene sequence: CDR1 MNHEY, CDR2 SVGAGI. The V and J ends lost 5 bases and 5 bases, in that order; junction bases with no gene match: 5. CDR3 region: CASSRGTSGSNEQYF. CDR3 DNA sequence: TGTGCCAGCAGTCGAGGGACTAGCGGGAGTAACGAGCAGTACTTC.

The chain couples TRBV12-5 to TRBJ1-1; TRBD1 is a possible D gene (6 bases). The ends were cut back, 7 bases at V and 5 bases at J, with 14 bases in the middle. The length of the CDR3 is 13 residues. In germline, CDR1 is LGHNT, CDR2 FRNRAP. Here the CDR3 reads CASEGVISTEAFF. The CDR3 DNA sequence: TGTGCTAGTGAGGGGGTTATCTCGACTGAAGCTTTCTTT.

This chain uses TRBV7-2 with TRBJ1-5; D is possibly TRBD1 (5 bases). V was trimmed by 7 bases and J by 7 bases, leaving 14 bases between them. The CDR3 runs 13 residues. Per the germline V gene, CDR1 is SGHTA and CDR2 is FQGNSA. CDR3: CASTVQGDQPQHF. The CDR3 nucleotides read TGTGCCAGCACCGTTCAGGGCGACCAGCCCCAGCATTTT.

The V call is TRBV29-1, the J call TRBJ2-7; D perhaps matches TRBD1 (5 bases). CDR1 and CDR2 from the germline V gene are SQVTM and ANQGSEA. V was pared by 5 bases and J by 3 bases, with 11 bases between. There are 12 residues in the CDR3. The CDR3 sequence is CSVKAQVYEQYF. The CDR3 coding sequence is TGCAGCGTTAAGGCACAGGTCTACGAGCAGTACTTC.

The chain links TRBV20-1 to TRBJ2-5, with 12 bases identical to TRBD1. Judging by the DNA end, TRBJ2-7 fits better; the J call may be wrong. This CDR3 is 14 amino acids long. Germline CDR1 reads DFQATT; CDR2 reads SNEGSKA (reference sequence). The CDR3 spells CSAGQGAFHYEQYF. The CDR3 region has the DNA TGCAGTGCGGGACAGGGGGCTTTTCACTACGAGCAGTACTTC.

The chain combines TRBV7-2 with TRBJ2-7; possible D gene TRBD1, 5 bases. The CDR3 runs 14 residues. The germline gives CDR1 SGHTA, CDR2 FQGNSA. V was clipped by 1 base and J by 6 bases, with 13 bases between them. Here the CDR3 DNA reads TGTGCCAGCAGCTTAGGGAATTTAGGGGCCGAGCAGTACTTC. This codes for CASSLGNLGAEQYF.

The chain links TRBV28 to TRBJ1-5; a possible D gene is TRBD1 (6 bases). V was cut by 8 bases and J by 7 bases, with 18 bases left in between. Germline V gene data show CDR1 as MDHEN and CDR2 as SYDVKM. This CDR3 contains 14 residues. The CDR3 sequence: CASSIGRGGQPQHF. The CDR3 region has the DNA TGTGCCAGCTCAATAGGCAGGGGAGGCCAGCCCCAGCATTTT.

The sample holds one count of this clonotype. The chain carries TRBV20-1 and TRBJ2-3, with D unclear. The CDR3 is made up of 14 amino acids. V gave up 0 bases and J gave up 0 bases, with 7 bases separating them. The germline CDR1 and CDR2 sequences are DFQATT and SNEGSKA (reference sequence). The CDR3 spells CSARESGSTDTQYF. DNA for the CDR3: TGCAGTGCTAGAGAATCCGGAAGCACAGATACGCAGTATTTT.

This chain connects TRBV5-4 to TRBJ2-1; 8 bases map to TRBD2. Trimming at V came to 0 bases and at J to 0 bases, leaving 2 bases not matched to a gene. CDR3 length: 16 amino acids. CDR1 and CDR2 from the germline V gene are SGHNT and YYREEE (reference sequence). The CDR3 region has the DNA TGTGCCAGCAGCTTGGCCGGGGGGGCCTCCTACAATGAGCAGTTCTTC. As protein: CASSLAGGASYNEQFF.

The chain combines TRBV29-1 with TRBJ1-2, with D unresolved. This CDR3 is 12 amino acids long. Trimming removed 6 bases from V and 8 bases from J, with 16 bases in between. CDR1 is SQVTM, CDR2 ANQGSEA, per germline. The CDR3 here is CSVPGLTRGYTF. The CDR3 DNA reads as TGCAGCGTGCCGGGTCTCACGCGCGGCTACACCTTC.

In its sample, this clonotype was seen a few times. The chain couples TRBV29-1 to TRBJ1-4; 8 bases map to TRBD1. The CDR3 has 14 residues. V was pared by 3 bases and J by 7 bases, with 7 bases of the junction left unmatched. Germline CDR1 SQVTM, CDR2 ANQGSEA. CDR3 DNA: TGCAGCGTTGAGTCCGGCACAGGGGGTGAAAAACTGTTTTTT. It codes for CSVESGTGGEKLFF. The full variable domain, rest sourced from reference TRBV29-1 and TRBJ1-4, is SAVISQKPSRDICQRGTSLTIQCQVDSQVTMMFWYRQQPGQSLTLIATANQGSEATYESGFVIDKFPISRPNLTFSTLTVSNMSPEDSSIYLCSVESGTGGEKLFFGSGTQLSVL.

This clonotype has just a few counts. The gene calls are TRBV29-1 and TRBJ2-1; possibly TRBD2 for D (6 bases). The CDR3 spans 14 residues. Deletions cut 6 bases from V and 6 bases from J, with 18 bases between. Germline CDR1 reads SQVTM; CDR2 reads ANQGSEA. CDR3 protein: CSVPPWGDRNEQFF. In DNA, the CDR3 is TGCAGCGTGCCCCCGTGGGGGGATCGCAATGAGCAGTTCTTC.

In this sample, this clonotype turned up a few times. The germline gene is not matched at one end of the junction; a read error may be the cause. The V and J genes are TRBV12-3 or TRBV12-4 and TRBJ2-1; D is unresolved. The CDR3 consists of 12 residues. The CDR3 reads CASSLDVAGQFF. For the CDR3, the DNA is TGTGCCAGCAGCTTAGATGTAGCAGGGCAGTTCTTC.

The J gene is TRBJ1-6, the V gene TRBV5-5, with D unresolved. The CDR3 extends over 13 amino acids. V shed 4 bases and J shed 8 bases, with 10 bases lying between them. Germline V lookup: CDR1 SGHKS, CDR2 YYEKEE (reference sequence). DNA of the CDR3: TGTGCCAGCAGCGAACAGACCGATTCACCCCTCCACTTT. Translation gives CASSEQTDSPLHF.

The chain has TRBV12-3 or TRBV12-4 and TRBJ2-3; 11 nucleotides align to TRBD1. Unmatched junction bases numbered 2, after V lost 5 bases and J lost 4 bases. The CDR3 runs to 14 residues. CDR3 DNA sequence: TGTGCCAGCAGTGGACAGGGGGCGGCAGATACGCAGTATTTT. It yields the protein CASSGQGAADTQYF.

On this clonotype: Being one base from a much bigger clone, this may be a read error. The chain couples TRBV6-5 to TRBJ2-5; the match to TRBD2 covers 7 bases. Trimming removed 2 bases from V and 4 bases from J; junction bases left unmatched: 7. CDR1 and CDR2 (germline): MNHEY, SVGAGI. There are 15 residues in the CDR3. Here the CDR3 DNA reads TGTGCCAGCAGTTACGCCAGAGGCGGGGGAGAGACCCAGTACTTC. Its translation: CASSYARGGGETQYF.

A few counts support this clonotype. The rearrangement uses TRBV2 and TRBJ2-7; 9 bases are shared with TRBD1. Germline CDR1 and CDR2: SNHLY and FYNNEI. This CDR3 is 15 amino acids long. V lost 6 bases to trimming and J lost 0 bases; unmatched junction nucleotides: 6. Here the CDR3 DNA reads TGTGCCAGCAGAGAGGACAGGGGAAGCTCCTACGAGCAGTACTTC. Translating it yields CASREDRGSSYEQYF.